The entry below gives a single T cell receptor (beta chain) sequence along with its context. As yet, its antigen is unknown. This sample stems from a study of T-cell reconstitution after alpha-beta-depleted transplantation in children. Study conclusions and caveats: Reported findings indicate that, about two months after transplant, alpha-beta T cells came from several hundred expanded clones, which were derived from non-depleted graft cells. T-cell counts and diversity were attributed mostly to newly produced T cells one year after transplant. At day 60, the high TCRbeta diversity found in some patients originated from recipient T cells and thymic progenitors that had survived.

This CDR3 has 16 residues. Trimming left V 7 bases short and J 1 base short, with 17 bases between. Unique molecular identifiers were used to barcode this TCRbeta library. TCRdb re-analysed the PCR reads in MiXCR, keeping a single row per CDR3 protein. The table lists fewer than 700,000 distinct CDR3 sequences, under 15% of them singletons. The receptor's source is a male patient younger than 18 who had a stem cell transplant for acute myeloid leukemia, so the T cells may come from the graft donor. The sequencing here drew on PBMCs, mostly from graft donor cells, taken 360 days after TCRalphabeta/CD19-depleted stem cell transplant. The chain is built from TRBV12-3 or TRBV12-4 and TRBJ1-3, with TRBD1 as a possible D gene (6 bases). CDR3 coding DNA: TGTGCCAGCACCCGTAGAGGGGGGGCATCTGGAAACACCATATATTTT. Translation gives CASTRRGGASGNTIYF.